A single sample gave rise to the 14 T cell receptor beta chains below, sequenced in a study of breast tumors, draining lymph nodes, adjacent tissues. Each CDR3 protein gets one entry after TCRdb re-called the multiplex PCR reads with MiXCR. The sample includes 45,000 to 60,000 distinct CDR3 sequences, roughly 23% of them seen just once. Material: breast tumor tissue. Receptors were obtained from a female donor with breast cancer. Some clones in this sample may be carry-over from other donors' samples.

The chain has TRBV6-1 and TRBJ1-2, with TRBD1 identical over 8 bases. CDR3 length: 16 amino acids. Germline V gene data show CDR1 as MNHNS and CDR2 as SASEGT. The ends lost 1 base at V and 5 bases at J; junction bases unmatched: 9. CDR3 DNA: TGTGCCAGCAGTGAAGAGAACAGGGGGTGGAGGTATGGCTACACCTTC. As protein: CASSEENRGWRYGYTF.

This clonotype has a count of ten or more. For the CDR3, the DNA is TGTGCTGTCGGGGGTTCTAACTATGGCTACACCTTC. Amino acids: CAVGGSNYGYTF. The V gene is TRBV6-6, the J gene TRBJ1-2; D perhaps matches TRBD1 (5 bases). Germline-derived CDR1 and CDR2 are MNHNY and SVGAGI (reference sequence). The length of the CDR3 is 12 residues.

This clonotype has at least ten counts. The rearrangement joins TRBV7-2 to TRBJ1-6, with a weak D call TRBD1 (5 bases). The ends were cut back, 1 base at V and 5 bases at J, with 9 bases in the middle. The CDR3 consists of 15 residues. Germline V gene sequence: CDR1 SGHTA, CDR2 FQGNSA. CDR3 loop: CASSLGGSHNSPLHF. DNA of the CDR3: TGTGCCAGCAGCTTAGGGGGCAGCCATAATTCACCCCTCCACTTT.

This clonotype was detected many times. CDR3 in DNA: TGTGCCAGCAGCTTAGTTGGGGGGCAAGAGACCCAGTACTTC. Translating it yields CASSLVGGQETQYF. The chain employs TRBV7-9 and TRBJ2-5, with D possibly being TRBD2 (6 bases). This CDR3 spans 14 amino acids. Germline lookup yields CDR1 SEHNR and CDR2 FQNEAQ (reference sequence). V was pared by 1 base and J by 2 bases, with 8 bases between.

The sample holds many counts of this clonotype. J is TRBJ2-3 and V is TRBV24-1; possibly TRBD1 or TRBD2 for D (5 bases each). CDR3 length: 14 residues. CDR1 and CDR2 from the germline V gene are KGHDR and SFDVKD. Deletions cut 4 bases from V and 5 bases from J, with 12 bases between. CDR3 protein: CATSEYRDVDTQYF. The CDR3 DNA is TGTGCCACCAGTGAGTACCGGGACGTAGATACGCAGTATTTT.

This clonotype has ten or more counts. V usage is TRBV4-1 and J usage is TRBJ2-3; 13 bases are a match to TRBD2. CDR3 length: 19 amino acids. The germline V gene encodes CDR1 MGHRA and CDR2 YSYEKL. The V gene end was trimmed by 1 base and the J gene end by 0 bases; junction bases not matched to a gene: 7. The CDR3 reads CASSQVGGLAGLSTDTQYF. Here the CDR3 DNA reads TGCGCCAGCAGCCAAGTGGGGGGACTAGCGGGACTGAGCACAGATACGCAGTATTTT.

This clonotype occurred many times. V usage is TRBV4-1 and J usage is TRBJ2-3, with D unclear. The CDR3 contains 12 residues. Trimming left V 3 bases short and J 6 bases short, with 7 bases between. CDR1 MGHRA and CDR2 YSYEKL come from the germline V gene. The DNA for the CDR3 is TGCGCCAGCAGCCACGACGGGGATACGCAGTATTTT. Amino acids: CASSHDGDTQYF.

This clonotype has a handful of counts. The rearrangement links TRBV6-7 to TRBJ2-1; TRBD2 agrees at 9 bases. TRBV6-7 is an ORF for which the function is uncertain. This CDR3 is 14 amino acids long. V dropped 2 bases and J dropped 8; count of bases not matched to a gene: 4. CDR3 DNA sequence: TGTGCCAGCAGTTACCTGGGACTAGCCTATGAGCAGTTCTTC. It translates to CASSYLGLAYEQFF.

This clonotype was observed at least ten times. This chain joins TRBV30 and TRBJ2-2; no reliable D call. The CDR3 has 14 residues. V shed 3 bases and J shed 5 bases, with 13 bases lying between them. The germline V gene has CDR1 GTSNPN and CDR2 SVGIG (reference sequence). CDR3: CAWRRGLETGELFF. The CDR3 DNA is TGTGCCTGGAGGCGAGGTCTGGAGACCGGGGAGCTGTTTTTT.

This clonotype was counted at least ten times. The chain joins TRBV6-5 to TRBJ1-2; 9 bases map to TRBD1. CDR3 length: 14 residues. Germline CDR1 and CDR2: MNHEY and SVGAGI. J was trimmed by 3 bases and V by 7 bases; bases with no gene match: 6. The CDR3 region has the DNA TGTGCCAGCACCAGGGACAGGGAATACTATGGCTACACCTTC. Encoded protein: CASTRDREYYGYTF.

A few counts support this clonotype. This rearrangement joins TRBV6-2 or TRBV6-3 to TRBJ2-5; D may be TRBD2 (5 bases). This CDR3 comprises 14 residues. The germline V and J ends were trimmed by 0 bases and 5 bases, with 10 bases remaining between them. Germline CDR1 MNHEY, CDR2 SVGEGT. The CDR3 sequence is CASSYSITGETQYF. In nucleotides, the CDR3 is TGTGCCAGCAGTTACTCGATAACGGGGGAGACCCAGTACTTC.

This clonotype was found once. This rearrangement joins TRBV7-2 to TRBJ2-1, with a tentative D call TRBD2 (6 bases). This CDR3 spans 14 amino acids. Trimming stripped 5 bases from V and 4 bases from J, with 12 bases between. Per germline, CDR1 SGHTA and CDR2 FQGNSA. The CDR3 sequence: CASSRRRGYNEQFF. The CDR3 DNA reads as TGTGCCAGCAGCCGGAGGAGGGGTTACAATGAGCAGTTCTTC.

This clonotype showed up just once. The gene calls are TRBV19 and TRBJ1-1; D is undetermined. From germline, CDR1 is LNHDA and CDR2 SQIVND (reference sequence). V was shortened by 8 bases and J by 2 bases, with 33 bases between the two germline ends. The CDR3 has 20 residues. CDR3 DNA sequence: TGTGCCAGTGAGGCCCAAGCGAAGGACGGAGGTTGGTCGTTCAACACTGAAGCTTTCTTT. It translates to CASEAQAKDGGWSFNTEAFF.

Regarding this clonotype: A much larger clone is a single base away; this may be a read error. It is likely a read error, because the conserved phenylalanine at the end of the CDR3 is missing. The V gene is TRBV20-1, the J gene TRBJ2-2, with TRBD2 matching 12 bases. CDR3 size: 13 residues. Germline V CDR1 and CDR2: DFQATT, SNEGSKA (reference sequence). V lost 7 bases, J lost 4 bases, and 1 base stayed unmatched. CDR3 sequence: CSGLAGVTGELFV. The CDR3 nucleotides read TGCAGTGGACTAGCGGGGGTCACCGGGGAGCTGTTTGTT.